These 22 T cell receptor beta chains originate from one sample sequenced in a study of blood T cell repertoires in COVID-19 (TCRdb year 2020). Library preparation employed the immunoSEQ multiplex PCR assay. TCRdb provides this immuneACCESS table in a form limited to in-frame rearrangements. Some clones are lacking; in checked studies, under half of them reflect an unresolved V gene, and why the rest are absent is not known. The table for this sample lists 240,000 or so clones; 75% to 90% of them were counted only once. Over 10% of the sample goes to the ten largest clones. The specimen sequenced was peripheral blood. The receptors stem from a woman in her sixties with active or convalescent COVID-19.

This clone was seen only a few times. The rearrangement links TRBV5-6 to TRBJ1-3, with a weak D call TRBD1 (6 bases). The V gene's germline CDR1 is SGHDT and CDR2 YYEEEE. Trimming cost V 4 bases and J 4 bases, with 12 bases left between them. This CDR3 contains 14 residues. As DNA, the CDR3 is TGTGCCAGCAGCCCCGGGGGGCCCGGAAACACCATATATTTT. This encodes CASSPGGPGNTIYF.

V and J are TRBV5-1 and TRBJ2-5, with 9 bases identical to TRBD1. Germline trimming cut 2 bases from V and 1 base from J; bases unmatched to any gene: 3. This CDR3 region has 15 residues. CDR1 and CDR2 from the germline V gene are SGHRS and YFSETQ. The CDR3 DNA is TGCGCCAGCAGCTTCCTGGACAGGGGCCAAGAGACCCAGTACTTC. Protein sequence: CASSFLDRGQETQYF.

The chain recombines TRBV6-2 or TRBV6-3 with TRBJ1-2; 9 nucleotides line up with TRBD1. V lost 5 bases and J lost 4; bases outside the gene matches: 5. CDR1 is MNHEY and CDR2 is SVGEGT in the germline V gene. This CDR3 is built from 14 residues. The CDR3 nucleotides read TGTGCCAGCAGTGGACAGGGACAGGGCTATGGCTACACCTTC. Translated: CASSGQGQGYGYTF.

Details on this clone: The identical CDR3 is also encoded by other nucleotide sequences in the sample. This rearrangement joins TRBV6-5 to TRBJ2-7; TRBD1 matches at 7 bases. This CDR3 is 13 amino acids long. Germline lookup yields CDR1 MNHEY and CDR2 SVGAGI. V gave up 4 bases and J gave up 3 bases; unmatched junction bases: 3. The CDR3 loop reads CASSLTGIYEQYF. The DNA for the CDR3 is TGTGCCAGCAGTTTGACAGGGATCTACGAGCAGTACTTC.

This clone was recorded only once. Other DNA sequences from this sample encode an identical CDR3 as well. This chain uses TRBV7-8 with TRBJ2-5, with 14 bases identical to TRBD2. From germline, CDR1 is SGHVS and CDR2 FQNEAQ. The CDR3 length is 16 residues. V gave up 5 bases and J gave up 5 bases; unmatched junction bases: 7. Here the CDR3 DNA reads TGTGCCAGCAGCCGAGGACTAGCGGGGGGAAGGGAGACCCAGTACTTC. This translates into CASSRGLAGGRETQYF.

DNA for the CDR3: TGCGCCAGCAGCCTCTGGGGGGACTCCTCTGGAAACACCATATATTTT. Residues: CASSLWGDSSGNTIYF. The genes are TRBV5-1 and TRBJ1-3; possibly TRBD1 for D (5 bases). CDR1 and CDR2 (germline): SGHRS, YFSETQ. The CDR3 is 16 residues long. Between the trimmed V and J ends, which lost 4 bases and 0 bases, there was a span of 14 bases.

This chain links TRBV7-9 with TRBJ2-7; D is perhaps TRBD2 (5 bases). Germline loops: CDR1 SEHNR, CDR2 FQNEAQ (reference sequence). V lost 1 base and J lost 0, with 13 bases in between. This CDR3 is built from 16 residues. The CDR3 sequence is CASSLGGGWSSYEQYF. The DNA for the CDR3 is TGTGCCAGCAGCTTAGGAGGCGGGTGGAGCTCCTACGAGCAGTACTTC.

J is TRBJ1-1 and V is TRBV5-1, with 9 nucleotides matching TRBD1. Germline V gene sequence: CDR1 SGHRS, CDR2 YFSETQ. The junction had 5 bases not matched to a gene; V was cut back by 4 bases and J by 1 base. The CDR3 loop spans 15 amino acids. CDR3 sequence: CASSVRTGENTEAFF. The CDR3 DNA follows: TGCGCCAGCAGCGTCAGGACAGGGGAGAACACTGAAGCTTTCTTT.

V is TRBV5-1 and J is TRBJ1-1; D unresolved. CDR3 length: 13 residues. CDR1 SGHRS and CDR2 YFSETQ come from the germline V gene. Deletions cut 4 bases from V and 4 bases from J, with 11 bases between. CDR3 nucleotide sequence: TGCGCCAGCAGCCGTGTCGGGAGCACTGAAGCTTTCTTT. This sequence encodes CASSRVGSTEAFF.

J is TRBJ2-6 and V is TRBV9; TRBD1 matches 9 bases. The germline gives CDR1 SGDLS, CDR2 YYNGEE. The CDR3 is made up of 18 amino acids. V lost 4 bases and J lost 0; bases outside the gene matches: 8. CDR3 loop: CASSRPGQGPSGANVLTF. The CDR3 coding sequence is TGTGCCAGCAGCAGGCCGGGACAGGGACCCTCTGGGGCCAACGTCCTGACTTTC. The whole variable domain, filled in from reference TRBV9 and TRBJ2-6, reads DSGVTQTPKHLITATGQRVTLRCSPRSGDLSVYWYQQSLDQGLQFLIQYYNGEERAKGNILERFSAQQFPDLHSELNLSSLELGDSALYFCASSRPGQGPSGANVLTFGAGSRLTVL.

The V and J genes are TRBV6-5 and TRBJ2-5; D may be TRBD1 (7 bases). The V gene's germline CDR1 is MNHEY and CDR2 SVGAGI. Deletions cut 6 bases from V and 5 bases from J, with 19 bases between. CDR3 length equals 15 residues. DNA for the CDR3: TGTGCCAGCAGCTGGACAGGAGGGGGGTTGGAGACCCAGTACTTC. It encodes CASSWTGGGLETQYF.

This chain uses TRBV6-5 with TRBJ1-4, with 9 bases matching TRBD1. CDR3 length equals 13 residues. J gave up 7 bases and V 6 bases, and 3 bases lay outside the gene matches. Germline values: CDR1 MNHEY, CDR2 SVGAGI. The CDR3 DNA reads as TGTGCCAGCAGAGGGACAGGGATTGAAAAACTGTTTTTT. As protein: CASRGTGIEKLFF.

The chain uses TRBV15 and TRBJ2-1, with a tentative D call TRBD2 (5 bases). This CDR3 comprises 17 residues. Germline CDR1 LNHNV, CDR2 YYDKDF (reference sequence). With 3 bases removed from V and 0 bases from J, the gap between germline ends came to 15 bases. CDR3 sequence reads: CATSSLGVFSSYNEQFF. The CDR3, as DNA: TGTGCCACCAGCAGCCTCGGGGTGTTTAGCTCCTACAATGAGCAGTTCTTC. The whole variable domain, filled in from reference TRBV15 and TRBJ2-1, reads DAMVIQNPRYQVTQFGKPVTLSCSQTLNHNVMYWYQQKSSQAPKLLFHYYDKDFNNEADTPDNFQSRRPNTSFCFLDIRSPGLGDTAMYLCATSSLGVFSSYNEQFFGPGTRLTVL.

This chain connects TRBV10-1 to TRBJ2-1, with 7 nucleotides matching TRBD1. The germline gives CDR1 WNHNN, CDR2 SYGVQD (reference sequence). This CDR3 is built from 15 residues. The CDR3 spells CSHKGGRGFLDEQFF. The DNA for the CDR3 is TGCTCTCACAAAGGGGGCAGGGGTTTTTTGGATGAGCAGTTCTTC.

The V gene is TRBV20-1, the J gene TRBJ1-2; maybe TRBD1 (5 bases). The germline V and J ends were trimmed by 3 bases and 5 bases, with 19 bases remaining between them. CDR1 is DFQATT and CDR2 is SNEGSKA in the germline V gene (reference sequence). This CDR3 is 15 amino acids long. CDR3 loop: CSASGSSGGLYGYTF. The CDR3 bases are TGCAGTGCTAGTGGATCTTCCGGGGGATTATATGGCTACACCTTC.

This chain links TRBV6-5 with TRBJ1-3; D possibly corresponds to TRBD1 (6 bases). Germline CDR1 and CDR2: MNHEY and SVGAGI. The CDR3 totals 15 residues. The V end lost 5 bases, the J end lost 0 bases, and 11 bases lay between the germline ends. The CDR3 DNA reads TGTGCCAGCAGTCCCCGGGGGGCCTCTGGAAACACCATATATTTT. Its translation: CASSPRGASGNTIYF.

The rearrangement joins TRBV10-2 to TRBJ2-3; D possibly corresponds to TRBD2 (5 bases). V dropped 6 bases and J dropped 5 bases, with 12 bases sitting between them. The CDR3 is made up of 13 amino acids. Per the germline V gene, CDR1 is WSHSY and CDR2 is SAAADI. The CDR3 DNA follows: TGCGCCAGCAGCTCCGGACTGGAAGATACGCAGTATTTT. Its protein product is CASSSGLEDTQYF.

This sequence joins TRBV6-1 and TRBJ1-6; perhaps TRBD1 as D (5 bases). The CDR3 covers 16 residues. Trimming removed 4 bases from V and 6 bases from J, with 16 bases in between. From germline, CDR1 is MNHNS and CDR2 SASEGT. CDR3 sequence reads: CASSAKTGTSNSPLHF. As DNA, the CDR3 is TGTGCCAGCAGTGCCAAAACCGGGACTTCTAATTCACCCCTCCACTTT.

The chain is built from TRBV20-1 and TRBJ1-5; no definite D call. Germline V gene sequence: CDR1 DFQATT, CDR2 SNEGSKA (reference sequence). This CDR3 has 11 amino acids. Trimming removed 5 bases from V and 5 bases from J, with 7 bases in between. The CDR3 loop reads CSAGVDQPQHF. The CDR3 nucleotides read TGCAGTGCTGGAGTCGATCAGCCCCAGCATTTT.

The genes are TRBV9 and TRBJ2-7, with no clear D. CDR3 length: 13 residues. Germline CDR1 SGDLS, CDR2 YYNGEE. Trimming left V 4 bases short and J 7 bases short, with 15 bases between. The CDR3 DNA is TGTGCCAGCAGCCCCATGGTTTCGGGTGAGCAGTACTTC. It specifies CASSPMVSGEQYF. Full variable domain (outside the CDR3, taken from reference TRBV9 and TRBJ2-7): DSGVTQTPKHLITATGQRVTLRCSPRSGDLSVYWYQQSLDQGLQFLIQYYNGEERAKGNILERFSAQQFPDLHSELNLSSLELGDSALYFCASSPMVSGEQYFGPGTRLTVT.

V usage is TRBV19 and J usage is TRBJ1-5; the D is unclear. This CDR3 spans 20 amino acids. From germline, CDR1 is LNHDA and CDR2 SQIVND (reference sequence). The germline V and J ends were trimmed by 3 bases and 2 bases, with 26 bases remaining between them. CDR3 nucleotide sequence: TGTGCCAGTAGTATGACTTTTGGGAGGGTTCGAAGGAGGGGCAATCAGCCCCAGCATTTT. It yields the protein CASSMTFGRVRRRGNQPQHF.

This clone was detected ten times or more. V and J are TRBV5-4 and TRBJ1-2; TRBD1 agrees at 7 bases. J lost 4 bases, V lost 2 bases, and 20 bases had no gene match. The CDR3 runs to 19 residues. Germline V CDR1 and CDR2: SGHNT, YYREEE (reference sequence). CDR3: CASSFDYEGGRQGSYGYTF. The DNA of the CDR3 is TGTGCCAGCAGCTTTGATTATGAAGGGGGCAGGCAGGGTTCCTATGGCTACACCTTC.